The 6 T cell receptor beta chains below were found in one sample sequenced in a study of shared clonotypes between healthy human individuals. Naivety among CD8 cells was defined by CD45RO negativity and positive CCR7 selection, thereby excluding terminally differentiated effector memory CD45RA+ cells. The table came from immunoSEQ multiplex PCR; TCRdb's copy has only in-frame clones and leaves some out. The sample consists of some 1,900,000 clones, approximately 95% of them appearing once. Sequencing was carried out using naive CD8+ T cells sorted from blood. These receptors were obtained from a man aged 18 to 30 in good health.

The chain is built from TRBV2 and TRBJ2-1; TRBD1 or TRBD2 may be the D gene (6 bases each). The CDR3 has 13 amino acids. Germline V gene lookup returns CDR1 SNHLY and CDR2 FYNNEI. V gave up 4 bases and J gave up 8 bases, with 12 bases separating them. The CDR3 protein is CASSAGGGDEQFF. CDR3 sequence (DNA): TGTGCCAGCAGTGCTGGAGGGGGAGATGAGCAGTTCTTC.

This rearrangement joins TRBV5-1 to TRBJ2-2; TRBD1 matches 8 bases. The CDR3 is 17 residues long. Germline loops: CDR1 SGHRS, CDR2 YFSETQ. V shed 2 bases and J 2 bases; nucleotides not matched to a gene: 8. The CDR3 region is CASSFSGTGPNTGELFF. CDR3 nucleotide sequence: TGCGCCAGCAGCTTTTCCGGGACAGGCCCTAACACCGGGGAGCTGTTTTTT.

Only one count was recorded for this clone. This chain uses TRBV7-6 with TRBJ2-3; the match to TRBD2 covers 8 bases. Trimming cost V 5 bases and J 4 bases; bases outside gene matches: 5. CDR1 is SGHVS and CDR2 is FNYEAQ in the germline V gene. The CDR3 is 14 residues long. CDR3 DNA: TGTGCCAGCAGCCCGGCGGGGGGCCCAGATACGCAGTATTTT. This gives the protein CASSPAGGPDTQYF.

This clone was seen just once. This chain links TRBV4-1 with TRBJ1-4; tentatively, D is TRBD1 (5 bases). The germline V gene encodes CDR1 MGHRA and CDR2 YSYEKL. The CDR3 sequence is 13 residues long. V was cut by 2 bases and J by 7 bases, with 8 bases left in between. CDR3: CASSQRRGEKLFF. CDR3 bases: TGCGCCAGCAGCCAAAGGAGGGGTGAAAAACTGTTTTTT.

V is TRBV28 and J is TRBJ1-2, with D perhaps TRBD1 (6 bases). V shed 5 bases and J shed 5 bases, with 15 bases lying between them. The germline CDR1 and CDR2 sequences are MDHEN and SYDVKM. This CDR3 has 14 amino acids. The chain's CDR3 is CASSNPRDTYGYTF. The CDR3 DNA reads TGTGCCAGCAGTAACCCCCGGGACACGTATGGCTACACCTTC.

V gene TRBV7-2 combines with J gene TRBJ2-7; 13 bases agree with TRBD2. The V gene's germline CDR1 is SGHTA and CDR2 FQGNSA. V shed 5 bases and J 6 bases; nucleotides not matched to a gene: 10. The CDR3 extends over 16 amino acids. The CDR3 nucleotides read TGTGCCAGCAGCCCCCGGACTAGCGGGAGACTGACCGAGCAGTACTTC. It encodes CASSPRTSGRLTEQYF.